Listed below are T cell receptor beta chains from one sample, sequenced in a study of metastatic and nonmetastatic thyroid tumors. TCRdb re-clonotyped the PCR reads through MiXCR. The sample includes about 9,900 clones, roughly 9.7% of them seen just once. Sequenced material: tumor tissue. All receptors derive from a female donor with papillary thyroid cancer or a benign thyroid nodule (not recorded which). Some clones in this sample may be carry-over from other donors' samples. The CDR3 runs from the conserved cysteine through the conserved F or W. The D gene is left open where the match is weak. A row's size may be missing; if present it is once, few, many or a size class.

d_call	j_call	clone_size	v_call	cdr3_nt	cdr3_aa
TRBD2	TRBJ2-7	-	TRBV11-2	TGTGCCAGCAGCTTAGATGCTAGCGGGAGCTCCGCCGAGCAGTACTTC	CASSLDASGSSAEQYF
-	TRBJ2-1	medium-sized	TRBV10-3	TGTGCCACGGGGACGGTCTACGATGAGCAGTTCTTC	CATGTVYDEQFF
-	TRBJ1-2	medium-sized	TRBV12-3/TRBV12-4	TGTGCCAGCAGTTTGGGCGGAACTAACTATGGCTACACCTTC	CASSLGGTNYGYTF
TRBD1	TRBJ2-3	many	TRBV5-1	TGCGCCAGCAGCTCCGGGACAGGGGGTTCCACAGATACGCAGTATTTT	CASSSGTGGSTDTQYF
-	TRBJ1-5	medium-sized	TRBV19	TGTGCCACCAGCGCGGGGGCGGTCGGCAATCAGCCCCAGCATTTT	CATSAGAVGNQPQHF
TRBD1	TRBJ2-7	-	TRBV6-1	TGTGCCAGCATGGAAGGACAGGGGTTCGAGCAGTACTTC	CASMEGQGFEQYF
TRBD2	TRBJ2-3	many	TRBV29-1	TGCAGCACAGAGGCTAGCGGGGGTACAGATACGCAGTATTTT	CSTEASGGTDTQYF
TRBD1	TRBJ2-3	medium-sized	TRBV2	TGTGCCAGCAAACGGGACAGGGGTGGCACAGATACGCAGTATTTT	CASKRDRGGTDTQYF
-	TRBJ2-4	many	TRBV18	TGTGCCAGCTCAATGGCTGTGGCCAAAAACATTCAGTACTTC	CASSMAVAKNIQYF
TRBD2	TRBJ2-3	medium-sized	TRBV6-4	TGTGCCAGCAGTGACTCCGGGACTAGCGGGGGAGCCACAGATACGCAGTATTTT	CASSDSGTSGGATDTQYF
TRBD2	TRBJ2-2	many	TRBV3-1	TGTGCCAGCAGCCACCGGGGGGGGGCGCGGACCGGGGAGCTGTTTTTT	CASSHRGGARTGELFF
-	TRBJ2-6	medium-sized	TRBV6-1	TGTGCCAGCAGAGCAGAAAGGACGACTGGGGCCAACGTCCTGACTTTC	CASRAERTTGANVLTF
-	TRBJ1-1	many	TRBV29-1	TGCAGCGGGGGTTCTCACACTGAAGCTTTCTTT	CSGGSHTEAFF
-	TRBJ2-1	many	TRBV11-2	TGTGCCAGCAGCCCCATTCGGAGCTCCTCCACTAATGAGCAGTTCTTC	CASSPIRSSSTNEQFF
-	TRBJ1-2	-	TRBV9	TGTGCCAGCAGCGTATGGGGGCGGGAGGTGGAAGGGTTCTCTGGCTACACCTTC	CASSVWGREVEGFSGYTF
-	TRBJ1-2	medium-sized	TRBV28	TGTGCCAGCAGTTGGGGGGATTTGGGCTACACCTTC	CASSWGDLGYTF
-	TRBJ1-5	few	TRBV6-1	TGTGCCAGCAGCGAACAGGGTTGGCAGCCCCAGCATTTT	CASSEQGWQPQHF
TRBD1	TRBJ2-1	few	TRBV6-2/TRBV6-3	TGTGCCAGCGCGGCCAGCAGCTTGGTGGGGACAGTTAACAATGAGCAGTTCTTC	CASAASSLVGTVNNEQFF
-	TRBJ2-3	many	TRBV25-1	TGTGCCAGCAGTGAGCTTACAGGGCGTAGCACAGATACGCAGTATTTT	CASSELTGRSTDTQYF
TRBD2	TRBJ2-1	many	TRBV20-1	TGCAGTGCTAGTGGGTTCCTAGCGGGGGCGAATAGGTATGAGCAGTTCTTC	CSASGFLAGANRYEQFF
-	TRBJ2-7	many	TRBV5-4	TGTGCCAGCAGCTTGAATAACGAGCAGTACTTC	CASSLNNEQYF
-	TRBJ2-3	medium-sized	TRBV27	TGTGCCAGCAGTTTATCACTGGACGTTTTAGATACGCAGTATTTT	CASSLSLDVLDTQYF